One and the same sample provided the 18 T cell receptor beta chains below, sequenced in a study of blood T cell repertoires in COVID-19. Assay: immunoSEQ multiplex PCR; the TCRdb copy retains only in-frame clones and omits some. The sample records under 130,000 clones, about 85% being singletons. The source material was peripheral blood. The receptors here all came from a man between 50 and 59 years old in a cohort sampled during active COVID-19.

Here the CDR3 reads CASSLKGAADYGYTF. In DNA form, the CDR3 reads TGTGCCAGCAGCCTTAAGGGGGCGGCTGACTATGGCTACACCTTC. The chain carries TRBV11-3 and TRBJ1-2, with 7 bases identical to TRBD1. The V and J ends lost 5 bases and 3 bases, in that order; junction bases with no gene match: 9. The CDR3 covers 15 residues. CDR1 is SGHNT and CDR2 is YENEEA in the germline V gene.

The CDR3 DNA sequence: TGTGCCAGCCGCCGTAATAGAGGGAACACTGAAGCTTTCTTT. This encodes CASRRNRGNTEAFF. This chain links TRBV6-2 or TRBV6-3 with TRBJ1-1; D is unclear. Germline V lookup: CDR1 MNHEY, CDR2 SVGEGT. The CDR3 extends over 14 amino acids. The ends were cut back, 8 bases at V and 1 base at J, with 14 bases in the middle.

This chain connects TRBV6-2 or TRBV6-3 to TRBJ2-6; TRBD1 aligns across 7 bases. Germline values: CDR1 MNHEY, CDR2 SVGEGT. V lost 6 bases, J lost 1 base, and 9 bases stayed unmatched. The CDR3 runs to 17 residues. CDR3 nucleotides: TGTGCCAGCAGCCCAGGGGGTGGCTCTTCTGGGGCCAACGTCCTGACTTTC. Translation: CASSPGGGSSGANVLTF.

The chain joins TRBV28 to TRBJ1-2, with 9 bases lining up with TRBD1. There are 15 residues in the CDR3. The junction had 12 bases not matched to a gene; V was cut back by 4 bases and J by 9 bases. Germline V CDR1 and CDR2: MDHEN, SYDVKM. DNA for the CDR3: TGTGCCAGCAGTTCTCCCAGGGGACAGGGTAAGAGCTACACCTTC. Translating gives CASSSPRGQGKSYTF.

The chain has TRBV6-6 and TRBJ1-2, with 12 bases that match TRBD1. With V trimmed by 6 bases and J by 6 bases, 8 bases remained unmatched. CDR1 MNHNY and CDR2 SVGAGI come from the germline V gene (reference sequence). The CDR3 runs to 15 residues. The CDR3 bases are TGTGCCAGCAGCACCGGGACAGGGGGCCGTAATGGCTACACCTTC. This codes for CASSTGTGGRNGYTF.

V is TRBV6-2 or TRBV6-3 and J is TRBJ2-1, with 12 bases fitting TRBD1. From germline, CDR1 is MNHEY and CDR2 SVGEGT. V lost 4 bases and J lost 5; bases outside the gene matches: 6. This CDR3 contains 16 residues. For the CDR3, the DNA is TGTGCCAGCAGTTCCTCCGGGACAGGGGGCCACAATGAGCAGTTCTTC. Translating it yields CASSSSGTGGHNEQFF.

The CDR3 here is CASSIGAVYEQYF. The CDR3 bases are TGTGCCAGTAGTATAGGGGCCGTGTACGAGCAGTACTTC. The chain recombines TRBV19 with TRBJ2-7; D ambiguous. The V gene lost 1 base and the J gene lost 4 bases, with 8 bases spanning the gap. CDR1 and CDR2 (germline): LNHDA, SQIVND (reference sequence). The CDR3 has 13 residues.

This clone occurred once. This chain connects TRBV20-1 to TRBJ2-5; the match to TRBD2 covers 12 bases. Trimming at V came to 6 bases and at J to 5 bases, leaving 13 bases not matched to a gene. From germline, CDR1 is DFQATT and CDR2 SNEGSKA (reference sequence). The CDR3 length is 16 residues. CDR3 in DNA: TGCAGTGCCAGTCCTTCTAGCGGGGGGGCCAGGGAGACCCAGTACTTC. Its protein product is CSASPSSGGARETQYF.

The chain carries TRBV10-3 and TRBJ1-5; 7 bases line up with TRBD1. Germline CDR1 is ENHRY and CDR2 is SYGVKD. The CDR3 length is 19 residues. Losses at the gene ends were 0 bases for V and 0 bases for J; bases not matched to a gene: 11. CDR3 amino acids: CAISESKGQFNYSNQPQHF. Written as DNA, the CDR3 is TGTGCCATCAGTGAGTCGAAGGGACAGTTTAATTATAGCAATCAGCCCCAGCATTTT.

This clone was picked up one time. The chain couples TRBV11-2 to TRBJ1-3; TRBD1 matches 7 bases. The germline V gene encodes CDR1 SGHAT and CDR2 FQNNGV. V gave up 8 bases and J gave up 0 bases; unmatched junction bases: 10. The CDR3 has 16 residues. The CDR3 sequence is CASAPRDRASGNTIYF. For the CDR3, the DNA is TGTGCCAGCGCACCCCGAGACAGGGCCTCTGGAAACACCATATATTTT.

The rearrangement joins TRBV7-3 to TRBJ2-7, with 7 bases lining up with TRBD1. This CDR3 is built from 16 residues. Germline-derived CDR1 and CDR2 are SGHTA and FQGTGA. V was pared by 5 bases and J by 4 bases, with 14 bases of the junction left unmatched. CDR3 in amino acids: CASSGDPRTGIYEQYF. The CDR3 nucleotides read TGTGCCAGCAGCGGAGACCCCAGGACAGGCATTTACGAGCAGTACTTC.

This chain links TRBV3-1 (or the pseudogene TRBV3-2) with TRBJ1-3; D gene ambiguous. This CDR3 contains 14 residues. V was cut by 1 base and J by 4 bases, with 8 bases left in between. Germline CDR1 is LGHDT and CDR2 is YNNKEL (reference sequence). CDR3 loop: CASSQGRGGNTIYF. CDR3 coding DNA: TGTGCCAGCAGCCAAGGCAGAGGGGGAAACACCATATATTTT.

This clone was detected once. This chain connects TRBV7-6 to TRBJ2-3; D is unresolved. V was clipped by 1 base and J by 6 bases, with 11 bases between them. The CDR3 is 14 residues long. Germline CDR1 and CDR2: SGHVS and FNYEAQ. The CDR3 nucleotides read TGTGCCAGCAGCTTAGTGAGTTTCTCGGATACGCAGTATTTT. Residues: CASSLVSFSDTQYF.

The chain carries TRBV7-2 and TRBJ2-1; 12 positions match TRBD1. Trimming took 3 bases from V and 9 from J; bases not matched to a gene: 6. Looked up from germline, CDR1 is SGHTA and CDR2 is FQGNSA. The CDR3 runs to 15 residues. The CDR3 DNA is TGTGCCAGCAGCTTGGGACAGGGGGCCTCTAGTGAGCAGTTCTTC. This gives the protein CASSLGQGASSEQFF.

This clone was detected only once. This rearrangement joins TRBV19 to TRBJ1-5, with 10 bases lining up with TRBD1. Losses at the gene ends were 7 bases for V and 7 bases for J; bases not matched to a gene: 10. Germline V CDR1 and CDR2: LNHDA, SQIVND (reference sequence). This CDR3 has 15 amino acids. The CDR3 DNA reads TGTGCCAGTACCCTGGGACAGGGGTCTTGGCAGCCCCAGCATTTT. This gives the protein CASTLGQGSWQPQHF.

This clone was seen once. The chain has TRBV25-1 and TRBJ2-1, with 14 nucleotides matching TRBD2. The CDR3 contains 16 residues. V shed 4 bases and J 8 bases; nucleotides not matched to a gene: 7. Germline-derived CDR1 and CDR2 are MGHDK and SYGVNS. The CDR3 DNA reads as TGTGCCAGCAGTGGTTCCGGGACTAGCGGGGGCTATGAGCAGTTCTTC. The encoded protein is CASSGSGTSGGYEQFF.

This chain joins TRBV7-6 and TRBJ2-7; 8 bases match TRBD2. The CDR3 consists of 17 residues. J was trimmed by 2 bases and V by 0 bases; bases with no gene match: 9. The germline gives CDR1 SGHVS, CDR2 FNYEAQ. CDR3 DNA: TGTGCCAGCAGCTTAGCGGCGGGGCGGGGGGCTGCCTACGAGCAGTACTTC. It specifies CASSLAAGRGAAYEQYF.

The chain carries TRBV11-2 and TRBJ1-2; D gene uncertain. Trimming left V 3 bases short and J 4 bases short, with 9 bases between. The CDR3 contains 13 residues. Germline lookup yields CDR1 SGHAT and CDR2 FQNNGV. CDR3 loop: CASSLRAFYGYTF. The CDR3 nucleotides read TGTGCCAGCAGCTTGAGAGCCTTCTATGGCTACACCTTC.